This TCR beta chain was retrieved from a study of regulatory and conventional T cells in breast cancer. Germline V gives CDR1 MNHNS, CDR2 SASEGT. CDR3 length: 13 amino acids. V was trimmed by 8 bases and J by 5 bases, leaving 14 bases between them. MiXCR, applied by TCRdb to the PCR reads, yields one record per CDR3 protein. The sample carries under 20,000 distinct CDR3 sequences, 32% recorded once. The gene calls are TRBV6-1 and TRBJ2-3; the D gene is possibly TRBD2 (5 bases). The specimen was conventional T cells from blood. The sequence derives from a female donor in good health. CDR3 sequence: CASFPGKVDTQYF. CDR3 nucleotides: TGTGCCAGCTTCCCGGGGAAAGTAGATACGCAGTATTTT.